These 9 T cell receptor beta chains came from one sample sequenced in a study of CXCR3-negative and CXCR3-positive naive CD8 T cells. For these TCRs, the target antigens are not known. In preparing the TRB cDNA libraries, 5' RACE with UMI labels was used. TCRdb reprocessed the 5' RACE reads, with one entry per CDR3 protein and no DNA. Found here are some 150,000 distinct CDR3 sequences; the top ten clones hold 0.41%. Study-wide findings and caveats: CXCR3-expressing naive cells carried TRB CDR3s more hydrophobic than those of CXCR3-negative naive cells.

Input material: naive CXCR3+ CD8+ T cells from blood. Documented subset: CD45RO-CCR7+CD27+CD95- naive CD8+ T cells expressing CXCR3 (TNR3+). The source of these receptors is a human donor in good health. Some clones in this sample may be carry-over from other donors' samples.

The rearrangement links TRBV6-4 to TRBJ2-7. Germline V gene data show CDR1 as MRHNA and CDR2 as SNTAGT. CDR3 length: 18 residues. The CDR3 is CASSDSEERKLFSYEQYF.

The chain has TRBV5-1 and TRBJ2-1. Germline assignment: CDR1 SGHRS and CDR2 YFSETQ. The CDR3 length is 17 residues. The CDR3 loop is CASSLGTVASSYNEQFF.

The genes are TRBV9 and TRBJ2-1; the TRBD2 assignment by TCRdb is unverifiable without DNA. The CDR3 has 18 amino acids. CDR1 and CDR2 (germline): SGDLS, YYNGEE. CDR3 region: CASSVDPLSPPPDNEQFF.

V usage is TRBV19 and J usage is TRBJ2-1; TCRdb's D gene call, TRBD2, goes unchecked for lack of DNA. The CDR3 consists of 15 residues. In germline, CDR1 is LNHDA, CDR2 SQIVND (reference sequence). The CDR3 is CASSILAGVRNEQFF.

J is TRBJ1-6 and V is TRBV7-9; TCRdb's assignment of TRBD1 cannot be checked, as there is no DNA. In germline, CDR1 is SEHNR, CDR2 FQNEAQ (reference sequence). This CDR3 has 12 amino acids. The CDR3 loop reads CASSSGGPPLHF.

The CDR3 sequence is CSVEDGGQGVTDTQYF. The V gene is TRBV29-1, the J gene TRBJ2-3; TCRdb proposes TRBD1, but this gene call is untestable without DNA. The CDR3 extends over 16 amino acids. The germline V gene encodes CDR1 SQVTM and CDR2 ANQGSEA.

The CDR3: CASSYSTGELLEQYF. The chain links TRBV7-9 to TRBJ2-7; there is no DNA to check the TCRdb D call of TRBD1. This CDR3 comprises 15 residues. The germline CDR1 and CDR2 sequences are SEHNR and FQNEAQ (reference sequence).

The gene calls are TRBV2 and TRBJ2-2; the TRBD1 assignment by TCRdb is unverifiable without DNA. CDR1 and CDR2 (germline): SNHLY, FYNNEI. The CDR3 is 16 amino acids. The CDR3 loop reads CASIPLEARLTGELFF.

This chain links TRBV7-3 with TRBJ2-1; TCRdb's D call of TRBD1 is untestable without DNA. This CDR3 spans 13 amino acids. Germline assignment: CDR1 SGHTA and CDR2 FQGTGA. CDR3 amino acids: CASRQGASYEQFF.